The sequence of this T cell receptor (beta chain) was determined in a study of T-cell reconstitution after alpha-beta-depleted transplantation in children. Of note for this clonotype: Its antigen is still unknown.

It was with unique molecular identifiers that the TCRbeta library was prepared. Using its own MiXCR run on the PCR reads, TCRdb lists one record per CDR3 protein. The sample yields 200,000 to 300,000 distinct CDR3 sequences, 20% to 30% seen once. Points from the study as a whole: Alpha-beta T cells about two months after transplant reportedly derived from several hundred expanded graft clones.

V gave up 3 bases and J gave up 7 bases, with 10 bases separating them. The CDR3 totals 12 residues. The germline V gene encodes CDR1 DFQATT and CDR2 SNEGSKA (reference sequence). V is TRBV20-1 and J is TRBJ2-1; D remains unclear. This TCR derives from a girl aged 2 to 10 with Fanconi anemia, due to receive a stem cell transplant. Specimen: PBMCs, collected before TCRalphabeta/CD19-depleted stem cell transplant. DNA of the CDR3: TGCAGTGCTAGTGCCCTCGGGAATGAGCAGTTCTTC. Translating gives CSASALGNEQFF.